This T cell receptor beta chain was recovered during a study of cytomegalovirus exposure and HLA in healthy donors. Study-wide findings and caveats: TCR clusters originating in the first cohort tended to co-occur in the roughly 120 validation repertoires, according to a later analysis.

V shed 5 bases, J shed 4 bases, and the junction held 6 bases outside the gene matches. The CDR3 loop spans 15 amino acids. Germline-derived CDR1 and CDR2 are SGHTA and FQGNSA. A word on this clone: The antigen is undetermined.

Sequencing used immunoSEQ multiplex PCR; TCRdb keeps in-frame clones, though not all of them. The table has more than 85,000 clones, under 95% seen once; the top ten hold less than 1.5%. This receptor was taken from a woman under 40 in good health and CMV-seropositive. Sequenced: PBMCs. The chain carries TRBV7-2 and TRBJ2-1, with TRBD2 matching over 9 bases. The CDR3 DNA reads as TGTGCCAGCAGCCCGACTAGCGGCCTATACAATGAGCAGTTCTTC. Translation: CASSPTSGLYNEQFF.